Following are 6 T cell receptor beta chains from one sample sequenced in a study of beta chain features in type 1 diabetes. These TCRs' antigens remain unknown. The sequenced template was cDNA made from the entire isolated RNA. Clones were sequenced by immunoSEQ multiplex PCR, and TCRdb holds only the in-frame ones, with some missing. Of hundreds of thousands of clones in the sample, over 11% were seen once. Study results and limitations: Type 1 diabetes patients showed a moderate but significant shortening of TCRB CDR3s in all four CD4+ subsets.

Sequenced: naive CD4+ T cells from blood. These receptors were collected from a man younger than 35 with type 1 diabetes.

J is TRBJ1-2 and V is TRBV10-2; possible D gene TRBD1, 6 bases. CDR3 length equals 12 residues. Per germline, CDR1 WSHSY and CDR2 SAAADI. Trimming pared 10 bases from V and 2 bases from J, leaving 11 bases between. CDR3: CAIQGLNYGYTF. Written as DNA, the CDR3 is TGCGCCATACAGGGACTAAACTATGGCTACACCTTC.

This clone showed up just a few times. The chain is built from TRBV4-3 and TRBJ1-2, with D possibly being TRBD1 (6 bases). Germline V gene data show CDR1 as LGHNA and CDR2 as YSLEER. The CDR3 totals 13 residues. With 0 bases removed from V and 10 bases from J, the gap between germline ends came to 12 bases. This CDR3 reads CASSQEGGGVYTF. The CDR3 DNA reads TGCGCCAGCAGCCAAGAAGGGGGAGGTGTCTACACCTTC.

Here the CDR3 reads CAQLNTEAFF. The CDR3 nucleotides are TGTGCCCAACTCAACACTGAAGCTTTCTTT. This chain connects TRBV30 to TRBJ1-1, with D unclear. V was trimmed by 8 bases and J by 2 bases, leaving 6 bases between them. The germline V gene encodes CDR1 GTSNPN and CDR2 SVGIG (reference sequence). CDR3 size: 10 residues.

This clone was seen a few times. Other DNA sequences in this specimen translate into the identical CDR3. The chain links TRBV30 to TRBJ1-2; no clear D gene. The V gene lost 1 base and the J gene lost 3 bases, with 6 bases spanning the gap. CDR3 length equals 12 residues. The germline V gene encodes CDR1 GTSNPN and CDR2 SVGIG (reference sequence). CDR3 sequence: CAWSAGDYGYTF. The CDR3 DNA follows: TGTGCCTGGAGTGCGGGCGACTATGGCTACACCTTC.

The V gene is TRBV9, the J gene TRBJ2-5; D might be TRBD1 or TRBD2, each matching 5 bases. Germline values: CDR1 SGDLS, CDR2 YYNGEE. The CDR3 length is 13 residues. V was cut by 2 bases and J by 0 bases, with 5 bases left in between. The CDR3 region is CASSVGHQETQYF. The CDR3 DNA sequence: TGTGCCAGCAGCGTGGGACACCAAGAGACCCAGTACTTC.

In its sample, this clone was seen a few times. DNA for the CDR3: TGTGCCAGCAGACCCAGGCCTTACACTGAAGCTTTCTTT. Encoded protein: CASRPRPYTEAFF. The rearrangement uses TRBV7-2 and TRBJ1-1; D gene uncertain. V lost 6 bases and J 3 bases, leaving 11 bases between the germline ends. The CDR3 length is 13 residues. Looked up from germline, CDR1 is SGHTA and CDR2 is FQGNSA.